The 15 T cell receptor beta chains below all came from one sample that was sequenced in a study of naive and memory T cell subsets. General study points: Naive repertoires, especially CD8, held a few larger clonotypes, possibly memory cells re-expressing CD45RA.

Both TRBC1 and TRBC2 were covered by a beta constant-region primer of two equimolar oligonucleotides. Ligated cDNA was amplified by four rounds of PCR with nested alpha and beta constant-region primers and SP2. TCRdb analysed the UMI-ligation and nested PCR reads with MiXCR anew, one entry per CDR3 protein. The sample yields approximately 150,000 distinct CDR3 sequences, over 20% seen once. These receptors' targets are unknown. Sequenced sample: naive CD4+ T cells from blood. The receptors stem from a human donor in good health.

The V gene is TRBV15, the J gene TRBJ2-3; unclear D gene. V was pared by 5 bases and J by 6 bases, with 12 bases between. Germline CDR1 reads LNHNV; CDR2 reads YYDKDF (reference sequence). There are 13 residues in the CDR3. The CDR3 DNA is TGTGCCACCAGCGCCGTGGCTGGCGATACGCAGTATTTT. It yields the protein CATSAVAGDTQYF.

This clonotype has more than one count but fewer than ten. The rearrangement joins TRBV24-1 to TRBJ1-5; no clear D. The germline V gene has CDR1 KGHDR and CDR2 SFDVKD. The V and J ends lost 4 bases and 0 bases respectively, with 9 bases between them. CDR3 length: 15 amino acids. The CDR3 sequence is CATSDPADSNQPQHF. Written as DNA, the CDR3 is TGTGCCACCAGTGACCCAGCTGATAGCAATCAGCCCCAGCATTTT.

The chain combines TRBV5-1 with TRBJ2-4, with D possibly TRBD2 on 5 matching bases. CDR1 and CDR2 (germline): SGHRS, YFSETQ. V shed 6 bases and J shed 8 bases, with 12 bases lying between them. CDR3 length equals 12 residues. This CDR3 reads CASMGSGDIQYF. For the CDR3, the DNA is TGCGCCAGCATGGGGAGCGGAGACATTCAGTACTTC.

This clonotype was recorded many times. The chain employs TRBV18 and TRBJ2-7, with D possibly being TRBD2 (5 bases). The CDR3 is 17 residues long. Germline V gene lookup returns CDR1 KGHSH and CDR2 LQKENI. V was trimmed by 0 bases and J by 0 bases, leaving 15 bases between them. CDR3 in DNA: TGTGCCAGCTCACCACCGAGACTACCCCCTTCCTCCTACGAGCAGTACTTC. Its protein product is CASSPPRLPPSSYEQYF.

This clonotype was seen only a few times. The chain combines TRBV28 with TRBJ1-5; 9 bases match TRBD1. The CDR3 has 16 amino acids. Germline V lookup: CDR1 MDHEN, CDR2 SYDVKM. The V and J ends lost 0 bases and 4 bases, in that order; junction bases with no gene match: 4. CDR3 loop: CASSLWGQGGNQPQHF. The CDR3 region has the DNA TGTGCCAGCAGTTTATGGGGACAGGGTGGAAATCAGCCCCAGCATTTT.

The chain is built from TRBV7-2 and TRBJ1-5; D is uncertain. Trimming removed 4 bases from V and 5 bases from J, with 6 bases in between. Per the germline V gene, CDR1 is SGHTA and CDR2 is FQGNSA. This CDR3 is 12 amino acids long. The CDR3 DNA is TGTGCCAGCAGCTCCAGTGATCAGCCCCAGCATTTT. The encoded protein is CASSSSDQPQHF.

CDR3: CASSRQAVNTEAFF. Here the CDR3 DNA reads TGTGCCAGCTCACGACAGGCCGTGAACACTGAAGCTTTCTTT. The chain links TRBV18 to TRBJ1-1; TRBD1 is a possible D gene (6 bases). The CDR3 length is 14 residues. Germline assignment: CDR1 KGHSH and CDR2 LQKENI. V dropped 4 bases and J dropped 0 bases, with 9 bases sitting between them.

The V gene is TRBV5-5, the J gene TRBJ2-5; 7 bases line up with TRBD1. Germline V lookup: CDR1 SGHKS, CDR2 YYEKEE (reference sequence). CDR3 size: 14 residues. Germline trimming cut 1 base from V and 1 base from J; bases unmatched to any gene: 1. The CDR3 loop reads CASSLTGVQETQYF. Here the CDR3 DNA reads TGTGCCAGCAGCTTGACAGGGGTCCAAGAGACCCAGTACTTC.

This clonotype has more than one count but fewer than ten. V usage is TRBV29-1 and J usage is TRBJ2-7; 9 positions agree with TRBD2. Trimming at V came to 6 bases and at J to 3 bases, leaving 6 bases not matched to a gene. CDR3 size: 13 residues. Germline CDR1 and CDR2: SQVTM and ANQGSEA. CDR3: CSVLTSGFYEQYF. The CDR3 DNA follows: TGCAGCGTCCTGACTAGCGGATTCTACGAGCAGTACTTC.

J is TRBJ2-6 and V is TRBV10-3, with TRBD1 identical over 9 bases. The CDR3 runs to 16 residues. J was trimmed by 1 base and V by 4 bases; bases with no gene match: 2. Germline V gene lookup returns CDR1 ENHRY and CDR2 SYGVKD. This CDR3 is CAISGDRESGANVLTF. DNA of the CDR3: TGTGCCATCAGTGGGGACAGGGAATCTGGGGCCAACGTCCTGACTTTC.

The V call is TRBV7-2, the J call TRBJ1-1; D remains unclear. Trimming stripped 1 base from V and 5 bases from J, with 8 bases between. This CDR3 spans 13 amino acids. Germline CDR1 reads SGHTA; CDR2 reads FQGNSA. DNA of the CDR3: TGTGCCAGCAGCTTAGTTAGTTCTACTGAAGCTTTCTTT. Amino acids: CASSLVSSTEAFF.

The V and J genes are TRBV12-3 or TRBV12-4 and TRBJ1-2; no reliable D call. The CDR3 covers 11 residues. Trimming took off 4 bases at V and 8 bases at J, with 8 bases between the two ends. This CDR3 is CASSYAAGYTF. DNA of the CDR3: TGTGCCAGCAGTTATGCGGCCGGCTACACCTTC.

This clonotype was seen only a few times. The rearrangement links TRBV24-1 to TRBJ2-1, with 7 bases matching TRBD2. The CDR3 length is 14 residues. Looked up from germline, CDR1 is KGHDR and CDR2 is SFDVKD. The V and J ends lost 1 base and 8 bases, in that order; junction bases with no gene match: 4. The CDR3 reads CATSDFDGGDEQFF. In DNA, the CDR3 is TGTGCCACCAGTGATTTCGATGGGGGGGATGAGCAGTTCTTC.

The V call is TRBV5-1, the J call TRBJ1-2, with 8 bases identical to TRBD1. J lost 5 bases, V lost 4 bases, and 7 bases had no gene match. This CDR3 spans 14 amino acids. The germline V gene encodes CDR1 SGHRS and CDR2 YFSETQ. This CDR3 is CASSRDGQGYGYTF. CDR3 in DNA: TGCGCCAGCAGCCGCGACGGACAGGGTTATGGCTACACCTTC.

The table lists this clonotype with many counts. The CDR3 DNA follows: TGTGCCAGCAGCCTACCGGGGCAGGGAATGAATCAGCCCCAGCATTTT. Translating it yields CASSLPGQGMNQPQHF. This chain joins TRBV28 and TRBJ1-5; D perhaps matches TRBD1 (5 bases). The CDR3 loop spans 16 amino acids. V was shortened by 6 bases and J by 4 bases, with 19 bases between the two germline ends. Germline CDR1 MDHEN, CDR2 SYDVKM.